Sequencing of this T cell receptor (beta chain) was carried out in a study of beta chain features in type 1 diabetes. Study-level findings and limits: In all four CD4+ subsets, TCRB CDR3 length was significantly, moderately reduced in type 1 diabetes. In type 1 diabetes patients, VDJ junctions had fewer insertions; deletions at these junctions were more frequent. For patients and controls alike, PCR might favor shorter templates to the same degree.

In this sample, this clone turned up many times. Its antigen is currently unknown. Per the germline V gene, CDR1 is SEHNR and CDR2 is FQNEAQ (reference sequence). V dropped 5 bases and J dropped 2; count of bases not matched to a gene: 3. This CDR3 spans 15 amino acids. Expressed TCRB transcripts got sequenced, as all isolated RNA was reverse transcribed. TCRdb keeps only in-frame clones here, not all; method: immunoSEQ multiplex PCR. The sample consists of some 350,000 clones, roughly 9.8% of them appearing once. This TCR was recovered from a man under 40 with type 1 diabetes. Sequences were obtained from central memory CD4+ T cells from blood. V and J are TRBV7-9 and TRBJ1-4; 9 bases fit TRBD1. DNA for the CDR3: TGTGCCAGCAGCGCTACAGGGGGCACTAATGAAAAACTGTTTTTT. It is translated as CASSATGGTNEKLFF.